The 20 T cell receptor beta chains reported below all come from one sample, sequenced in a study of cytomegalovirus exposure and HLA in healthy donors. This PCR relied on a set of 60 Vbeta primers and 13 Jbeta primers. Method: immunoSEQ multiplex PCR; TCRdb's copy keeps in-frame clones and lacks some. The sample includes 200,000 to 250,000 clones, more than 60% of them seen just once. Input material: PBMCs. The source of these receptors is a girl aged 2-15 years in good health and CMV-seronegative.

The chain employs TRBV5-1 and TRBJ1-2, with 7 bases identical to TRBD1. Germline assignment: CDR1 SGHRS and CDR2 YFSETQ. The ends lost 3 bases at V and 2 bases at J; junction bases unmatched: 4. This CDR3 has 14 residues. DNA for the CDR3: TGCGCCAGCAGCTGGGGGACAGAAAACTATGGCTACACCTTC. Protein sequence: CASSWGTENYGYTF.

This rearrangement joins TRBV10-3 to TRBJ2-7; TRBD1 agrees at 7 bases. This CDR3 has 15 amino acids. CDR1 ENHRY and CDR2 SYGVKD come from the germline V gene. V gave up 1 base and J gave up 7 bases; unmatched junction bases: 10. CDR3 region: CAISELGTDEREQYF. The CDR3 nucleotides read TGTGCCATCAGTGAGTTGGGGACAGACGAGAGGGAGCAGTACTTC.

This chain connects TRBV4-2 to TRBJ1-3; D call uncertain. Germline-derived CDR1 and CDR2 are LGHNA and YNFKEQ. The CDR3 length is 17 residues. Trimming pared 1 base from V and 0 bases from J, leaving 13 bases between. In DNA form, the CDR3 reads TGTGCCAGCAGCCAAGGGAGGATCCCCAACTCTGGAAACACCATATATTTT. Translated: CASSQGRIPNSGNTIYF.

The chain is built from TRBV5-1 and TRBJ2-1, with TRBD2 matching 7 bases. Germline V gene sequence: CDR1 SGHRS, CDR2 YFSETQ. V lost 4 bases to trimming and J lost 0 bases; unmatched junction nucleotides: 4. CDR3 length: 15 residues. The CDR3 sequence: CASSPAGSSYNEQFF. The DNA for the CDR3 is TGCGCCAGCAGCCCAGCGGGAAGCTCCTACAATGAGCAGTTCTTC.

The chain employs TRBV30 and TRBJ2-1; D unclear. Germline CDR1 reads GTSNPN; CDR2 reads SVGIG (reference sequence). V was cut by 2 bases and J by 6 bases, with 8 bases left in between. The CDR3 consists of 12 residues. The CDR3: CAWSPNPNEQFF. The DNA for the CDR3 is TGTGCCTGGAGTCCCAATCCCAATGAGCAGTTCTTC. The full variable domain, with the rest looked up from reference TRBV30 and TRBJ2-1, is SQTIHQWPATLVQPVGSPLSLECTVEGTSNPNLYWYRQAAGRGLQLLFYSVGIGQISSEVPQNLSASRPQDRQFILSSKKLLLSDSGFYLCAWSPNPNEQFFGPGTRLTVL.

The J gene is TRBJ2-5, the V gene TRBV2; TRBD1 matches at 7 bases. The CDR3 loop spans 14 amino acids. Germline loops: CDR1 SNHLY, CDR2 FYNNEI. The V segment lost 7 bases and the J segment 5 bases; nucleotides outside the gene matches: 10. CDR3 region: CASKGPGTDETQYF. The CDR3 DNA sequence: TGTGCCAGCAAGGGACCCGGGACAGACGAGACCCAGTACTTC.

This chain links TRBV25-1 with TRBJ1-1; TRBD1 agrees at 11 bases. The length of the CDR3 is 15 residues. Per germline, CDR1 MGHDK and CDR2 SYGVNS. The V and J ends lost 5 bases and 5 bases, in that order; junction bases with no gene match: 7. The chain's CDR3 is CASSFGTGGRTEAFF. CDR3 in DNA: TGTGCCAGCAGTTTCGGGACAGGGGGTCGGACTGAAGCTTTCTTT.

The sample holds a few counts of this clone. In DNA, the CDR3 is TGTGCCAGCAGCTCCACTCCGGGACAGACTAACTATGGCTACACCTTC. This encodes CASSSTPGQTNYGYTF. This sequence joins TRBV5-4 and TRBJ1-2, with 7 bases aligning to TRBD1. J was trimmed by 0 bases and V by 3 bases; bases with no gene match: 8. CDR1 is SGHNT, CDR2 YYREEE, per germline (reference sequence). This CDR3 region has 16 residues.

The chain links TRBV5-1 to TRBJ2-7, with TRBD2 matching over 9 bases. Germline CDR1 and CDR2: SGHRS and YFSETQ. This CDR3 region has 15 residues. With 0 bases clipped from V and 2 bases from J, the junction kept 3 bases outside the gene matches. CDR3 sequence (DNA): TGCGCCAGCAGCTTGGAGCCTAGCGGGGCCTACGAGCAGTACTTC. Translated: CASSLEPSGAYEQYF.

V usage is TRBV30 and J usage is TRBJ2-3; 9 bases match TRBD1. V trimming: 3 bases; J trimming: 0 bases; junction bases outside the gene matches: 1. Germline V gives CDR1 GTSNPN, CDR2 SVGIG (reference sequence). This CDR3 is 14 amino acids long. CDR3 sequence: CAWSGTGSTDTQYF. For the CDR3, the DNA is TGTGCCTGGAGCGGGACAGGGAGCACAGATACGCAGTATTTT. Supplemented by reference TRBV30 and TRBJ2-3, the full variable domain reads SQTIHQWPATLVQPVGSPLSLECTVEGTSNPNLYWYRQAAGRGLQLLFYSVGIGQISSEVPQNLSASRPQDRQFILSSKKLLLSDSGFYLCAWSGTGSTDTQYFGPGTRLTVL.

This sequence joins TRBV5-6 and TRBJ1-4; 7 bases agree with TRBD1. CDR3 length: 16 amino acids. The germline V gene has CDR1 SGHDT and CDR2 YYEEEE. The V segment lost 0 bases and the J segment 3 bases; nucleotides outside the gene matches: 5. This CDR3 reads CASSLGGGAANEKLFF. The CDR3 nucleotides are TGTGCCAGCAGCTTGGGAGGGGGCGCGGCTAATGAAAAACTGTTTTTT.

This chain uses TRBV5-1 with TRBJ2-3; D is perhaps TRBD2 (6 bases). CDR3 length equals 15 residues. Germline CDR1 is SGHRS and CDR2 is YFSETQ. Trimming pared 6 bases from V and 1 base from J, leaving 15 bases between. The CDR3 DNA follows: TGCGCCAGCACCGAACGGGGGACCCGCACAGATACGCAGTATTTT. This sequence encodes CASTERGTRTDTQYF.

V usage is TRBV6-1 and J usage is TRBJ1-4; D is uncertain. From germline, CDR1 is MNHNS and CDR2 SASEGT. Trimming cost V 1 base and J 4 bases, with 7 bases left between them. This CDR3 is 14 amino acids long. The CDR3 reads CASSEGGINEKLFF. The CDR3 DNA reads as TGTGCCAGCAGTGAAGGAGGGATTAATGAAAAACTGTTTTTT.

This rearrangement joins TRBV4-1 to TRBJ2-5; 9 bases are a match to TRBD1. The closer fit of TRBJ2-7 to the DNA end suggests the J call may be wrong. CDR1 is MGHRA, CDR2 YSYEKL, per germline. CDR3 length equals 15 residues. The CDR3 DNA reads as TGCGCCAGCAGCCACCCGGGACAGGGAACTTACGAGCAGTACTTC. It yields the protein CASSHPGQGTYEQYF.

This clone has a single count. The gene calls are TRBV10-3 and TRBJ2-1; 7 bases are a match to TRBD2. V gave up 5 bases and J gave up 4 bases; unmatched junction bases: 14. The CDR3 loop spans 17 amino acids. Germline CDR1 and CDR2: ENHRY and SYGVKD. CDR3 residues: CAISNTSVGLPYNEQFF. CDR3 bases: TGTGCCATCAGTAACACTAGCGTAGGCCTACCTTACAATGAGCAGTTCTTC.

This chain connects TRBV29-1 to TRBJ2-1; a possible D gene is TRBD2 (6 bases). In germline, CDR1 is SQVTM, CDR2 ANQGSEA. The CDR3 covers 11 residues. The V end lost 5 bases, the J end lost 7 bases, and 9 bases lay between the germline ends. CDR3 sequence reads: CSVPRGNEQFF. Written as DNA, the CDR3 is TGCAGCGTTCCACGGGGGAATGAGCAGTTCTTC.

This CDR3 reads CASSKSGTSYEQYF. Written as DNA, the CDR3 is TGTGCCAGCAGCAAATCCGGGACATCCTACGAGCAGTACTTC. The genes are TRBV7-9 and TRBJ2-7, with D perhaps TRBD1 (6 bases). The CDR3 is 14 amino acids. Germline values: CDR1 SEHNR, CDR2 FQNEAQ (reference sequence). The V end lost 5 bases, the J end lost 1 base, and 12 bases lay between the germline ends.

This chain joins TRBV19 and TRBJ1-5, with no clear D. With 2 bases removed from V and 1 base from J, the gap between germline ends came to 9 bases. Per the germline V gene, CDR1 is LNHDA and CDR2 is SQIVND (reference sequence). CDR3 size: 15 residues. The CDR3 here is CASSISRLSNQPQHF. The CDR3 coding sequence is TGTGCCAGTAGTATATCCAGGTTAAGCAATCAGCCCCAGCATTTT.

This clone came up a few times. V and J are TRBV6-5 and TRBJ1-2; perhaps TRBD1 as D (6 bases). The CDR3 sequence is 15 residues long. Germline values: CDR1 MNHEY, CDR2 SVGAGI. V shed 7 bases and J shed 9 bases, with 24 bases lying between them. The CDR3 here is CASTWAAGGRSRYTF. The CDR3 DNA is TGTGCCAGCACTTGGGCGGCCGGGGGGCGTTCTCGCTACACCTTC.

The chain carries TRBV27 and TRBJ2-1, with 9 bases matching TRBD2. The CDR3 contains 16 residues. Per germline, CDR1 MNHEY and CDR2 SMNVEV (reference sequence). Trimming took 1 base from V and 6 from J; bases not matched to a gene: 7. The CDR3: CASSLLGGRGGNEQFF. In DNA form, the CDR3 reads TGTGCCAGCAGTTTATTGGGCGGGAGGGGAGGCAATGAGCAGTTCTTC.